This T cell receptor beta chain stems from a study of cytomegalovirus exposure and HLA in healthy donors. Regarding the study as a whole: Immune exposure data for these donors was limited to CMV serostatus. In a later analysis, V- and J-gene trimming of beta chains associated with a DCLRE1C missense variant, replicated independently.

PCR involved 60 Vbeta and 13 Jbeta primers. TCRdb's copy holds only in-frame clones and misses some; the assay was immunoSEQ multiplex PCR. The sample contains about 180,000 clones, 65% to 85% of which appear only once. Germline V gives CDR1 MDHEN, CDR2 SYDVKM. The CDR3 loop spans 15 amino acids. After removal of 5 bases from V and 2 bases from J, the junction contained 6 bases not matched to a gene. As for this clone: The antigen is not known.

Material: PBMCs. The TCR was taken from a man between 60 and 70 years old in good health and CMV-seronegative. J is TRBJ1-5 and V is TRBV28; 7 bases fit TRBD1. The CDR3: CASSPDRVGNQPQHF. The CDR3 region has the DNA TGTGCCAGCAGTCCCGACAGGGTGGGCAATCAGCCCCAGCATTTT.